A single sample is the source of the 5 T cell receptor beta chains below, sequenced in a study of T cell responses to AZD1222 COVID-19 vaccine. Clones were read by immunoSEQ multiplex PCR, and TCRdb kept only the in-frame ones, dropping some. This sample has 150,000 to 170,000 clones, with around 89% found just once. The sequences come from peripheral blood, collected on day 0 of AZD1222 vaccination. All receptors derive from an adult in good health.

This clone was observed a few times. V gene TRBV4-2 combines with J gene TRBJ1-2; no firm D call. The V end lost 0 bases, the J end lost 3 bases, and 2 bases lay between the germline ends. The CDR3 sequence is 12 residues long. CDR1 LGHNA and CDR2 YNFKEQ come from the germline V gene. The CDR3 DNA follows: TGTGCCAGCAGCCAAGACTACTATGGCTACACCTTC. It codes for CASSQDYYGYTF.

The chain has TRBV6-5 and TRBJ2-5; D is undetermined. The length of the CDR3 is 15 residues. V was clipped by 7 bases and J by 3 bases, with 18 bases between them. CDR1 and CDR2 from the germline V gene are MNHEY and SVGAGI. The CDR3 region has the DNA TGTGCCAGCAAAAGAACCCCGGGCCCCAAAGAGACCCAGTACTTC. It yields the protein CASKRTPGPKETQYF.

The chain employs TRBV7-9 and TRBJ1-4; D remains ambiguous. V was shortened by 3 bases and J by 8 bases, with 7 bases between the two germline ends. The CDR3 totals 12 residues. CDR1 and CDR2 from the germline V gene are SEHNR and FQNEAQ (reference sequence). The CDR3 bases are TGTGCCAGCAGCTTTGGGCGCGAAAAACTGTTTTTT. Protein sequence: CASSFGREKLFF. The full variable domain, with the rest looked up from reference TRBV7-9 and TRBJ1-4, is DTGVSQNPRHKITKRGQNVTFRCDPISEHNRLYWYRQTLGQGPEFLTYFQNEAQLEKSRLLSDRFSAERPKGSFSTLEIQRTEQGDSAMYLCASSFGREKLFFGSGTQLSVL.

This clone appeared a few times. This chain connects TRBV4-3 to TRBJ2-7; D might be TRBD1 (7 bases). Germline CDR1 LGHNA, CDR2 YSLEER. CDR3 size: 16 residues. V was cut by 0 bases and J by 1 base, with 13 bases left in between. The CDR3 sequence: CASSQDYPGGSYEQYF. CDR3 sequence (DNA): TGCGCCAGCAGCCAAGACTACCCAGGGGGGTCCTACGAGCAGTACTTC.

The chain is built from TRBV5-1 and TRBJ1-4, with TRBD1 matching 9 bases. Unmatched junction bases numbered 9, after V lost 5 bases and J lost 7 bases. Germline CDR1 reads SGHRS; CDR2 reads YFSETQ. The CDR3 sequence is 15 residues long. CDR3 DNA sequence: TGCGCCAGCAGACGATCGGGACAGGGCCCTGAAAAACTGTTTTTT. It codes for CASRRSGQGPEKLFF.